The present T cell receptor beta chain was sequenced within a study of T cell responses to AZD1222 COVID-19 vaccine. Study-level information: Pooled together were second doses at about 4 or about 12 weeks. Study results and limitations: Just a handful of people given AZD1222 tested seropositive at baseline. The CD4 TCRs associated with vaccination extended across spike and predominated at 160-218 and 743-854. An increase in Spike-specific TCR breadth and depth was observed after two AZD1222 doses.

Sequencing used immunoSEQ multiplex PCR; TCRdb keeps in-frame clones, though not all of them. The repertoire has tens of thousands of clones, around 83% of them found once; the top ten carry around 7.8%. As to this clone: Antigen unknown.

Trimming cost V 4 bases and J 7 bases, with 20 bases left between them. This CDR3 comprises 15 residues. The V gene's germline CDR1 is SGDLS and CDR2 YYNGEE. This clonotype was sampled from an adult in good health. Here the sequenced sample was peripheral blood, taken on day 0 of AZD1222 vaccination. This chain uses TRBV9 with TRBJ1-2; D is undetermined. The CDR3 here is CASSSTPGKGGGYTF. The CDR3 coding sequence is TGTGCCAGCAGCTCGACGCCGGGGAAGGGCGGTGGCTACACCTTC.